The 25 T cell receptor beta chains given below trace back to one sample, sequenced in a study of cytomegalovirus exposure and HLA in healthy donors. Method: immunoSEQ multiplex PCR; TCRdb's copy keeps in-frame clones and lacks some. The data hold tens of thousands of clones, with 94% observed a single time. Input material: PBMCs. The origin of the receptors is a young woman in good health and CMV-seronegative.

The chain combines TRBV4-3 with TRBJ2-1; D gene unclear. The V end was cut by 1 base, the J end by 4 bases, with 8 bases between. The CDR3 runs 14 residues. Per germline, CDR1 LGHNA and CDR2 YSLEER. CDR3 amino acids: CASSQGAEYNEQFF. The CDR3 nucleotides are TGCGCCAGCAGCCAAGGGGCAGAATACAATGAGCAGTTCTTC.

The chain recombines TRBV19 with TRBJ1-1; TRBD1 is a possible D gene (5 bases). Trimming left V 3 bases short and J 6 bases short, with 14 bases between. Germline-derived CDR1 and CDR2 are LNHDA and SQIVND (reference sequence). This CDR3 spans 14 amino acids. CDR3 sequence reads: CASSIQGSTPEAFF. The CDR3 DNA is TGTGCCAGTAGTATTCAGGGATCTACGCCTGAAGCTTTCTTT.

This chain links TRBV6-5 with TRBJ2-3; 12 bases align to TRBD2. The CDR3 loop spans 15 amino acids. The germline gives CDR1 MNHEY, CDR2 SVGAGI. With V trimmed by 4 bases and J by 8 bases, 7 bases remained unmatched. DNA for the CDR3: TGTGCCAGCAGTTTATCTAGCGGGGGGGCCTCTACGCAGTATTTT. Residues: CASSLSSGGASTQYF.

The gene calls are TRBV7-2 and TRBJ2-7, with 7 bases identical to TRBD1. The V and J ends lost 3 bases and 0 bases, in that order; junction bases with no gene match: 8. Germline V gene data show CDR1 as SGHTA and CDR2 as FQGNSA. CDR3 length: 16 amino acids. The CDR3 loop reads CASSFYTGDNSYEQYF. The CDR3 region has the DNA TGTGCCAGCAGCTTTTACACAGGGGACAACTCCTACGAGCAGTACTTC. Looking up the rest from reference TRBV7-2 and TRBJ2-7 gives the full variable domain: GAGVSQSPSNKVTEKGKDVELRCDPISGHTALYWYRQSLGQGLEFLIYFQGNSAPDKSGLPSDRFSAERTGGSVSTLTIQRTQQEDSAVYLCASSFYTGDNSYEQYFGPGTRLTVT.

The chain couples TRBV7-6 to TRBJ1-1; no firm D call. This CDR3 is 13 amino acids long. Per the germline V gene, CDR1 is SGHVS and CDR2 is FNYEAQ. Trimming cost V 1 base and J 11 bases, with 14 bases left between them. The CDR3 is CASSLGQRLEAFF. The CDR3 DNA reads TGTGCCAGCAGCTTAGGGCAGCGCCTCGAGGCTTTCTTT.

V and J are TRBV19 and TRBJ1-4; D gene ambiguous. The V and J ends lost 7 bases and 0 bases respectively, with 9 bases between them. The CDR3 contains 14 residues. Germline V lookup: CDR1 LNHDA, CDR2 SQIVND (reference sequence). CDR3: CASKRFATNEKLFF. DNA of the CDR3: TGTGCCAGTAAACGGTTCGCAACTAATGAAAAACTGTTTTTT.

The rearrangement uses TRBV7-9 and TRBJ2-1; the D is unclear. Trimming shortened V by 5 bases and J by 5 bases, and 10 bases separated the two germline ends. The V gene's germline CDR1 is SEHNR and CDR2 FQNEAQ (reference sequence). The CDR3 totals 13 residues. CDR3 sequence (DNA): TGTGCCAGCAGCCGGTTACAGCACAATGAGCAGTTCTTC. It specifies CASSRLQHNEQFF.

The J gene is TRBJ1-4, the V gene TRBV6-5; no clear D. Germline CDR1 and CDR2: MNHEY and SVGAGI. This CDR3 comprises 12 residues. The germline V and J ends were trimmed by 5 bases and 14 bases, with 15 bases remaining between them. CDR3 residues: CASSPGSQSLFF. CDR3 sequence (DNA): TGTGCCAGCAGTCCCGGGAGCCAGAGCCTGTTTTTT.

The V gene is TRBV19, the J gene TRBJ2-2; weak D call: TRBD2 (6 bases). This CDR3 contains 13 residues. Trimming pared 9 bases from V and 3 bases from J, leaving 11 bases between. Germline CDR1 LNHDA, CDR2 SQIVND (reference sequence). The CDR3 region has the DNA TGTGCCAGCGCAGGGACTTACACCGGGGAGCTGTTTTTT. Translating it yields CASAGTYTGELFF.

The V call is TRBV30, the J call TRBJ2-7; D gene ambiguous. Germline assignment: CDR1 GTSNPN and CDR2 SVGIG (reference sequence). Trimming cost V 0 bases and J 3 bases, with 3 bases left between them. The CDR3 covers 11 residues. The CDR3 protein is CAWSVNYEQYF. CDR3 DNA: TGTGCCTGGAGTGTTAACTACGAGCAGTACTTC.

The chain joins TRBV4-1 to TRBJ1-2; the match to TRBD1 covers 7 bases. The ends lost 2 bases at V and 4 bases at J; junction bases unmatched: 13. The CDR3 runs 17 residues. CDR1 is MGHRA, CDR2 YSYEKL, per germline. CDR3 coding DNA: TGCGCCAGCAGCCAACCCCTGGGACAGAGAAAATCCTATGGCTACACCTTC. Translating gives CASSQPLGQRKSYGYTF.

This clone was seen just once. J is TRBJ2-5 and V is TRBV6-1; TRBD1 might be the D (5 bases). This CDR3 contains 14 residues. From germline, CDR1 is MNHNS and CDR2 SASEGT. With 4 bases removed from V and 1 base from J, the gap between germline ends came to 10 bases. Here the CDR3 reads CASSGQGGQETQYF. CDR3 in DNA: TGTGCCAGCAGTGGCCAGGGTGGCCAAGAGACCCAGTACTTC.

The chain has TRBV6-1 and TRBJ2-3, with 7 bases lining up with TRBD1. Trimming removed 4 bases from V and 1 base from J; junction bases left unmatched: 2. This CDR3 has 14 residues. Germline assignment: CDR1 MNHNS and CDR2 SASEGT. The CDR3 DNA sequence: TGTGCCAGCAGTGTAGGGGGCCGCACAGATACGCAGTATTTT. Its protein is CASSVGGRTDTQYF.

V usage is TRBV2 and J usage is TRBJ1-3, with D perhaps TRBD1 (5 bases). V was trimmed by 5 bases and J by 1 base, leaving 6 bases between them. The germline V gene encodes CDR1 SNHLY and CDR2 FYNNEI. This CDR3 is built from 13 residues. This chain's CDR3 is CASSQGSGNTIYF. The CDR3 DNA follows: TGTGCCAGCAGTCAGGGATCTGGAAACACCATATATTTT.

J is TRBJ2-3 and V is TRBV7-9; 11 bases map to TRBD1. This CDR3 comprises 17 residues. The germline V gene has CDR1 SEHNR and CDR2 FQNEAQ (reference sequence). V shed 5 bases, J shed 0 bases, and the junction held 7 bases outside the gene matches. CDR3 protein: CASSSGQGAASTDTQYF. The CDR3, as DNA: TGTGCCAGCAGCAGTGGACAGGGGGCAGCTAGCACAGATACGCAGTATTTT.

CDR3 loop: CASSPRIGDSGNQPQHF. The CDR3 DNA sequence: TGTGCCAGCTCACCCAGAATCGGGGATTCCGGCAATCAGCCCCAGCATTTT. The V call is TRBV18, the J call TRBJ1-5; D unclear. The V and J ends lost 3 bases and 2 bases respectively, with 17 bases between them. Germline V gives CDR1 KGHSH, CDR2 LQKENI. There are 17 residues in the CDR3.

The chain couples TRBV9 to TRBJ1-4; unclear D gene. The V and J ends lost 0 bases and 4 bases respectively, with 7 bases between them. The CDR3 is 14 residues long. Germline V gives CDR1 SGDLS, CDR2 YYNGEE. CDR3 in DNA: TGTGCCAGCAGCGTAGCGGGGATTAATGAAAAACTGTTTTTT. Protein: CASSVAGINEKLFF.

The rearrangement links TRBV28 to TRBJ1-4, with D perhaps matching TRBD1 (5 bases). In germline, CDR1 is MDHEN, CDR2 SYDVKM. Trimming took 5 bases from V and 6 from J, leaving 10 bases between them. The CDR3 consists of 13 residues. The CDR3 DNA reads TGTGCCAGCAGTCCCGGGACTGATGAAAAACTGTTTTTT. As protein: CASSPGTDEKLFF.

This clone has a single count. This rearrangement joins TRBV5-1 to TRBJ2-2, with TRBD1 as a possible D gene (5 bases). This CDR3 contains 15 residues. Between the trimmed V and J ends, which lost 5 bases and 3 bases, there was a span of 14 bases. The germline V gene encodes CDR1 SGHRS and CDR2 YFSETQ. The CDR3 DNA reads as TGCGCCAGCAGTGGGGCAAACCTCTACACCGGGGAGCTGTTTTTT. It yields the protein CASSGANLYTGELFF.

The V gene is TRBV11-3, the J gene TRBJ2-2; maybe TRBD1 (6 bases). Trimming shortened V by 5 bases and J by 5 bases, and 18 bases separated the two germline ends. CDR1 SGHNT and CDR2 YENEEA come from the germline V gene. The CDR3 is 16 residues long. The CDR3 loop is CASSPPKGQRTGELFF. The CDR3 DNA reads TGTGCCAGCAGCCCGCCGAAGGGACAACGGACCGGGGAGCTGTTTTTT. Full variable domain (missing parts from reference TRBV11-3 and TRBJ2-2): EAGVVQSPRYKIIEKKQPVAFWCNPISGHNTLYWYLQNLGQGPELLIRYENEEAVDDSQLPKDRFSAERLKGVDSTLKIQPAELGDSAVYLCASSPPKGQRTGELFFGEGSRLTVL.

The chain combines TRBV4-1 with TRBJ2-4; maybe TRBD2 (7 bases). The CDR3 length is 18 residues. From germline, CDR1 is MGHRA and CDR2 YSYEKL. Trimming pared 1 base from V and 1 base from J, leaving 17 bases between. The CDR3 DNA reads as TGCGCCAGCAGCCAAGGACGGGGGGCAGGGACTGCCAAAAACATTCAGTACTTC. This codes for CASSQGRGAGTAKNIQYF.

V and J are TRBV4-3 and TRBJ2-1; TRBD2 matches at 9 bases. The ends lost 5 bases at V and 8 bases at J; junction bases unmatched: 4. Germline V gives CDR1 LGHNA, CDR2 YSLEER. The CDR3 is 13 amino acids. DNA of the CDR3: TGCGCCAGCAGCGGTCTAGCGGGGTATGAGCAGTTCTTC. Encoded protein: CASSGLAGYEQFF.

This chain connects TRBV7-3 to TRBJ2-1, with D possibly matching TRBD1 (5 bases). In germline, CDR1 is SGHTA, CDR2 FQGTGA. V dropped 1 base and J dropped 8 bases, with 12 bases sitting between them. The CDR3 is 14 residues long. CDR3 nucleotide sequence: TGTGCCAGCAGCTTAAGAGGACATATGGATGAGCAGTTCTTC. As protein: CASSLRGHMDEQFF.

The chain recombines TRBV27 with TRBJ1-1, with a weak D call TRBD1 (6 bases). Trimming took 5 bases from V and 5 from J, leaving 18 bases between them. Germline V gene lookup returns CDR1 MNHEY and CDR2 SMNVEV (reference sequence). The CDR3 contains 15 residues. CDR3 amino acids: CASSDQGPRITEAFF. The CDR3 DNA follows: TGTGCCAGCAGTGACCAGGGGCCCCGGATTACTGAAGCTTTCTTT.

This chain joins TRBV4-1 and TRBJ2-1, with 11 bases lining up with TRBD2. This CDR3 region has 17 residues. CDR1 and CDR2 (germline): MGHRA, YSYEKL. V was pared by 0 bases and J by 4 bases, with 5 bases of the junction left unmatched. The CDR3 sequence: CASSQDGLAGLYNEQFF. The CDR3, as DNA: TGCGCCAGCAGCCAAGATGGACTAGCGGGCCTATACAATGAGCAGTTCTTC.